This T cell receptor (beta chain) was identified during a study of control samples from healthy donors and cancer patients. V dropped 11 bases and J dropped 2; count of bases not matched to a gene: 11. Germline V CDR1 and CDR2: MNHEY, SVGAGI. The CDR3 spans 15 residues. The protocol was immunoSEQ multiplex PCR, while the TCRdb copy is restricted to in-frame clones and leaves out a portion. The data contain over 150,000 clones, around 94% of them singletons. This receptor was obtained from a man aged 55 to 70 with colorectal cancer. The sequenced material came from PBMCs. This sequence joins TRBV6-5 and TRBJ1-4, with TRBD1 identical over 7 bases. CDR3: CAGGRPGQTNEKLFF. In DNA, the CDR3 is TGTGCCGGCGGGAGACCGGGACAGACTAATGAAAAACTGTTTTTT.